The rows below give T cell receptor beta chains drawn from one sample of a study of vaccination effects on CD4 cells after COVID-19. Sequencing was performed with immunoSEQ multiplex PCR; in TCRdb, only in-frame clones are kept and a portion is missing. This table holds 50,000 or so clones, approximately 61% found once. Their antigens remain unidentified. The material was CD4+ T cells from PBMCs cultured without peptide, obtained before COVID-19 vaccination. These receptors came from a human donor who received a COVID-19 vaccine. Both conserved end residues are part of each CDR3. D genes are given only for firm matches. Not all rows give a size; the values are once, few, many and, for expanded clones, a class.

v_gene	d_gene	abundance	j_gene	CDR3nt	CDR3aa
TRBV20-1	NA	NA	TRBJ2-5	TGCAGTGCTGGGGATGTAGGGACCCAGTACTTC	CSAGDVGTQYF
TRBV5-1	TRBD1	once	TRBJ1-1	TGCGCCAGCAGCACGGGGGACAGTACTGAAGCTTTCTTT	CASSTGDSTEAFF
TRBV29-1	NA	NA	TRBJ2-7	TGCAGCTGCACCGGCCTCCGGGCTCCTACCTACGAGCAGTACTTC	CSCTGLRAPTYEQYF
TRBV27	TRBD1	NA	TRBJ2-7	TGTGCCAGCAGCACGCGAGGATTGACAGGGTCAAGCCTCTACGAGCAGTACTTC	CASSTRGLTGSSLYEQYF
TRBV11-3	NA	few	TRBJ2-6	TGTGCCAGCAGCCCACACTCTGGGGCCAACGTCCTGACTTTC	CASSPHSGANVLTF
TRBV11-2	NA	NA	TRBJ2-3	TGTGCCAGCAGCTTAGTATCGGGAGCGGGCACAGATACGCAGTATTTT	CASSLVSGAGTDTQYF
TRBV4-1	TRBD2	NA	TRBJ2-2	TGCGCCAGCAGCCCTCCGGGACTAGCGGGTGCCGGGGAGCTGTTTTTT	CASSPPGLAGAGELFF
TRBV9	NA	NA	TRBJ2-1	TGTGCCAGCAGCTCCCGGGACGCCCCCTACAATGAGCAGTTCTTC	CASSSRDAPYNEQFF
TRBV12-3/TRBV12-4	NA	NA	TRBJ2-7	TGTGCCAGCAGTTTGTTTAAGGCAGACGAGCAGTACTTC	CASSLFKADEQYF
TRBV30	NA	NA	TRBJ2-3	TGTGCCTGGAGGGGGACGGGACATAGCACAGATACGCAGTATTTT	CAWRGTGHSTDTQYF
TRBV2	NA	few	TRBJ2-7	TGTGCCAGCAGTGATCAGGGGAACGAGCAGTACTTC	CASSDQGNEQYF
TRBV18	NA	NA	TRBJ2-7	TGTGCCAGCTCACCACCGTGGGCCTACGAGCAGTACTTC	CASSPPWAYEQYF
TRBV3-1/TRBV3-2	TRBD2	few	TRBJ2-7	TGTGCCAGCAGCCAAGTTTCTAGCGGGACCTACGAGCAGTACTTC	CASSQVSSGTYEQYF
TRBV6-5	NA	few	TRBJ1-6	TGTGCCAGCAGTTACTCGAGACAGGACGGGTCACCCCTCCACTTT	CASSYSRQDGSPLHF
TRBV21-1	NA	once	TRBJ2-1	TGTGCCAGTAGCGGGGGGGCCAACAATGAGCAGTTCTTC	CASSGGANNEQFF
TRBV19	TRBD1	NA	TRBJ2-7	TGTGCCAGTAGTCGGGGACAGTGGTACGAGCAGTACTTC	CASSRGQWYEQYF
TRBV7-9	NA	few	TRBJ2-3	TGTGCCAGCAGTCCAACGGGACGGGGGAGCCACACAGATACGCAGTATTTT	CASSPTGRGSHTDTQYF
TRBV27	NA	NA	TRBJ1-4	TGTGCCAGCAGTTCAGGGATGCACTTGGAAAAACTGTTTTTT	CASSSGMHLEKLFF
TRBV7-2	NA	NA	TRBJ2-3	TGTGCCAGCAGCTTAGTCACCTCCGGTACGCAGTATTTT	CASSLVTSGTQYF
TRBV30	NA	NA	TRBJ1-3	TGTGCCTGGAGTGTACAAACTGGAAACACCATATATTTT	CAWSVQTGNTIYF
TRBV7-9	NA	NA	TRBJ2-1	TGTGCCAGCAGCAATCGCAGGGATCATGAGCAGTTCTTC	CASSNRRDHEQFF
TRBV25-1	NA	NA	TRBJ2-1	TGTGCCAGCAGTGAATGGCGGGGCTCCTACAATGAGCAGTTCTTC	CASSEWRGSYNEQFF
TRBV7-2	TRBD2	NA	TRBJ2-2	TGTGCCAGCAGCTTACTAGCGGGGACCGGGGAGCTGTTTTTT	CASSLLAGTGELFF
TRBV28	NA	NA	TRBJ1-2	TGTGCCAGCAGTTTACCCGGGGGCATAAAGACTGGCTACACCTTC	CASSLPGGIKTGYTF
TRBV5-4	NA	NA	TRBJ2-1	TGTGCCAGCAGCTTGGGGGCTAGCGTAGTGACCTACAATGAGCAGTTCTTC	CASSLGASVVTYNEQFF
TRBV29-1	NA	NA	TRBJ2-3	TGCAGCGTTCTGGGCAGCCTAGGAAGAGATACGCAGTATTTT	CSVLGSLGRDTQYF
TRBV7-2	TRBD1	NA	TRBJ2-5	TGTGCCAGCAGCTTAGGGGACAGGGATCAAGAGACCCAGTACTTC	CASSLGDRDQETQYF
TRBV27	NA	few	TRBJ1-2	TGTGCCAGCAGTTCCAGGGCAGCCAACTATGGCTACACCTTC	CASSSRAANYGYTF
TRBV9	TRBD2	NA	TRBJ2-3	TGTGCCAGCAGCGTTCTACTCGGGGGGGCATCAGATACGCAGTATTTT	CASSVLLGGASDTQYF
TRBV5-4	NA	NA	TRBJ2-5	TGTGCCAGCACCCTAGCAGGGCTTTTGGAGACCCAGTACTTC	CASTLAGLLETQYF
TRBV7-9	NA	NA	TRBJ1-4	TGTGCCAGCACCCAGAGGGGGGGCGAGGAGGAAAAACTGTTTTTT	CASTQRGGEEEKLFF
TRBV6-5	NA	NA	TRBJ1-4	TGTGCCAGCAGTTGGGCGGGGCGAAATGAAAAACTGTTTTTT	CASSWAGRNEKLFF
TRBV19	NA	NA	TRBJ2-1	TGTGCCAGTAGCCGAACTAGCCAGGCCTTCCAATTTGAGCAGTTCTTC	CASSRTSQAFQFEQFF
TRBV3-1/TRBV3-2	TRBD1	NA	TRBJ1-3	TGTGCCAGCAGCCCCGCCCCCGGGACAGGGGGCTCTGGAAACACCATATATTTT	CASSPAPGTGGSGNTIYF
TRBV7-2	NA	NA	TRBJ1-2	TGTGCCAGCAGCTTCCAGACCCAGGCTCCCACCTTC	CASSFQTQAPTF
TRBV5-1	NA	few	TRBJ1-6	TGCGCCAGCAGCTTGGAGTTGGTCGGGGGTTCACCCCTCCACTTT	CASSLELVGGSPLHF
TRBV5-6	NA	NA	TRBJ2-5	TGTGCCAGCAGCTTGGGGGGTGGGGCAGAGACCCAGTACTTC	CASSLGGGAETQYF
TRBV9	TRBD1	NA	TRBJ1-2	TGTGCCAGCAGCGTAGTAGCAGGGGGAGACTATGGCTACACCTTC	CASSVVAGGDYGYTF
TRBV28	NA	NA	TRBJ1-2	TGTGCCAGCTCGGGGGACTCAGGGGGCTACACCTTC	CASSGDSGGYTF
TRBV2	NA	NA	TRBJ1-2	TGTGCCAGCAGTGAGAGGAAAGGGGCCTATGGCTACACCTTC	CASSERKGAYGYTF
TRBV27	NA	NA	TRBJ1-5	TGTGCCAGCAGTCCCGGGACGGATAGTCAGCCCCAGCATTTT	CASSPGTDSQPQHF
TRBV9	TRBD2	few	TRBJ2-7	TGTGCCAGCAGCGCCGGACTAGCAATGGAGCAGTACTTC	CASSAGLAMEQYF
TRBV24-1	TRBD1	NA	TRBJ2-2	TGTGCCACCAGTGATTTACCGGGACAGGCTAACACCGGGGAGCTGTTTTTT	CATSDLPGQANTGELFF
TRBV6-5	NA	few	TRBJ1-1	TGTGCCAGCAGTGACTCTCGTTACAACACTGAAGCTTTCTTT	CASSDSRYNTEAFF
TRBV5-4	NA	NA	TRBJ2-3	TGTGCCAGCGGACAGACAGTCACAGATACGCAGTATTTT	CASGQTVTDTQYF
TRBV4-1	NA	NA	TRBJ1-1	TGCGCCAGCAGCCAACCCGGGGGAATGGCCACTGAAGCTTTCTTT	CASSQPGGMATEAFF
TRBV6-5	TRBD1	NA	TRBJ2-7	TGTGCCAGCAGTTATCAGGGGGCTCACTCCTACGAGCAGTACTTC	CASSYQGAHSYEQYF
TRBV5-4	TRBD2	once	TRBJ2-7	TGTGCCAGCAGCTATAGACTAGCGGGGTCCTACGAGCAGTACTTC	CASSYRLAGSYEQYF
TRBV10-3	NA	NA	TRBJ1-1	TGTGCCATCAGTCCCAATACCGGGTCCTCCGACACTGAAGCTTTCTTT	CAISPNTGSSDTEAFF
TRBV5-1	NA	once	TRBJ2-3	TGCGCCAGCAGCCCGGGGACTAGCACAGATACGCAGTATTTT	CASSPGTSTDTQYF